Shown below are 26 T cell receptor beta chains from a single sample sequenced in a study of early T cells in non-severe SARS-CoV-2 infection (dated by TCRdb to the early 2020s). Library prep was done by 5' RACE. Sequencing relied on a NextSeq 500. In TCRdb, the public reads were trimmed at Q25 with fastp and aligned with MiXCR, with productive beta chains retained. Each record represents a unique CDR3 protein, reported with the most common genes and DNA among its rows. The sample records roughly 83,000 distinct CDR3 sequences, 8.5% to 12% of which are singletons. 8% of the sample belongs to the ten largest clones. Sequenced here: whole blood, sampled at baseline. Every receptor here comes from an adult who was a healthcare worker with PCR-confirmed SARS-CoV-2 infection or an uninfected control (not recorded which).

This clonotype was counted between two and nine times. The V gene is TRBV6-1, the J gene TRBJ2-3, with TRBD1 identical over 9 bases. Germline V gene data show CDR1 as MNHNS and CDR2 as SASEGT. The CDR3 is 15 residues long. The trim removed 4 bases at V and 3 bases at J, leaving 5 bases unmatched. CDR3 coding DNA: TGTGCCAGCAGTGTCGACAGGGGGAGGACAGATACGCAGTATTTT. This encodes CASSVDRGRTDTQYF.

V usage is TRBV5-1 and J usage is TRBJ2-3; D is ambiguous. V dropped 0 bases and J dropped 5 bases, with 7 bases sitting between them. The CDR3 is 13 amino acids. Per germline, CDR1 SGHRS and CDR2 YFSETQ. The chain's CDR3 is CASSLARGDTQYF. In DNA form, the CDR3 reads TGCGCCAGCAGCTTGGCCCGCGGAGATACGCAGTATTTT.

This clonotype was counted between two and nine times. This sequence joins TRBV3-1 and TRBJ2-5, with D possibly being TRBD1 (6 bases). Trimming took off 3 bases at V and 12 bases at J, with 17 bases between the two ends. Germline CDR1 is LGHDT and CDR2 is YNNKEL (reference sequence). This CDR3 is built from 13 residues. The CDR3 sequence: CASSHGTPHFEYF. CDR3 coding DNA: TGTGCCAGCAGCCATGGGACACCTCATTTCGAGTACTTC.

V and J are TRBV2 and TRBJ2-3; 14 bases are a match to TRBD2. This CDR3 spans 16 amino acids. With 6 bases clipped from V and 2 bases from J, the junction kept 4 bases outside the gene matches. Germline values: CDR1 SNHLY, CDR2 FYNNEI. The CDR3, as DNA: TGTGCCAGCAGGGGGACTAGCGGGAGTGCCACAGATACGCAGTATTTT. Protein product: CASRGTSGSATDTQYF. Variable domain in full (rest from reference TRBV2 and TRBJ2-3): EPEVTQTPSHQVTQMGQEVILRCVPISNHLYFYWYRQILGQKVEFLVSFYNNEISEKSEIFDDQFSVERPDGSNFTLKIRSTKLEDSAMYFCASRGTSGSATDTQYFGPGTRLTVL.

This clonotype came up many times. This chain links TRBV12-3 or TRBV12-4 with TRBJ2-5; no clear D. The CDR3 contains 11 residues. With 1 base removed from V and 6 bases from J, the gap between germline ends came to 3 bases. The CDR3 region has the DNA TGTGCCAGCAGTTTAGGGAAGACCCAGTACTTC. This sequence encodes CASSLGKTQYF.

This rearrangement joins TRBV11-2 to TRBJ2-7; D might be TRBD2 (6 bases). The V end lost 5 bases, the J end lost 0 bases, and 11 bases lay between the germline ends. The germline V gene encodes CDR1 SGHAT and CDR2 FQNNGV. The length of the CDR3 is 14 residues. The chain's CDR3 is CASSQPGLSYEQYF. The CDR3 DNA follows: TGTGCCAGCAGCCAGCCGGGACTCTCCTACGAGCAGTACTTC.

The chain recombines TRBV7-2 with TRBJ2-5; D ambiguous. Germline lookup yields CDR1 SGHTA and CDR2 FQGNSA. V lost 4 bases to trimming and J lost 2 bases, with 8 bases between them. The length of the CDR3 is 13 residues. CDR3 loop: CASSSIPQETQYF. The CDR3 DNA follows: TGTGCCAGCAGCTCCATACCACAAGAGACCCAGTACTTC. The entire variable domain, with the rest obtained from reference TRBV7-2 and TRBJ2-5, is as follows: GAGVSQSPSNKVTEKGKDVELRCDPISGHTALYWYRQSLGQGLEFLIYFQGNSAPDKSGLPSDRFSAERTGGSVSTLTIQRTQQEDSAVYLCASSSIPQETQYFGPGTRLLVL.

This clonotype was found many times. This rearrangement joins TRBV20-1 to TRBJ2-1, with 7 bases matching TRBD2. CDR1 is DFQATT, CDR2 SNEGSKA, per germline (reference sequence). This CDR3 has 14 amino acids. Trimming took 8 bases from V and 3 from J; bases not matched to a gene: 10. CDR3 residues: CSPKRGENYNEQFF. CDR3 nucleotide sequence: TGCAGTCCTAAGCGGGGAGAAAACTACAATGAGCAGTTCTTC.

The table lists this clonotype with many counts. The chain couples TRBV9 to TRBJ2-7; D may correspond to TRBD1 or TRBD2 (5 bases each). The germline gives CDR1 SGDLS, CDR2 YYNGEE. V dropped 1 base and J dropped 5 bases, with 13 bases sitting between them. The CDR3 consists of 14 residues. CDR3 coding DNA: TGTGCCAGCAGCGTATCCCCCGGGACCGACGAGCAGTACTTC. This codes for CASSVSPGTDEQYF.

This chain joins TRBV19 and TRBJ2-3; tentative D call: TRBD1 (6 bases). This CDR3 has 17 residues. The germline CDR1 and CDR2 sequences are LNHDA and SQIVND (reference sequence). Trimming removed 3 bases at V and 7 bases at J, with 23 bases between. CDR3 protein: CASSIAAGDAFQNTQYF. Here the CDR3 DNA reads TGTGCCAGTAGTATCGCGGCAGGGGACGCCTTCCAGAATACGCAGTATTTT.

The chain combines TRBV27 with TRBJ1-1; D unresolved. The CDR3 totals 13 residues. V was cut by 2 bases and J by 4 bases, with 8 bases left in between. Per the germline V gene, CDR1 is MNHEY and CDR2 is SMNVEV (reference sequence). For the CDR3, the DNA is TGTGCCAGCAGTTTAAAAGGCTCCACTGAAGCTTTCTTT. It yields the protein CASSLKGSTEAFF.

The chain recombines TRBV24-1 with TRBJ2-1, with D unresolved. V shed 5 bases and J shed 7 bases, with 5 bases lying between them. This CDR3 has 11 residues. The germline CDR1 and CDR2 sequences are KGHDR and SFDVKD. The CDR3 DNA reads as TGTGCCACCAGTGGGCGGAATGAGCAGTTCTTC. Translating it yields CATSGRNEQFF.

This clonotype was observed at least ten times. The chain joins TRBV7-3 to TRBJ2-3, with a weak D call TRBD2 (6 bases). Trimming left V 3 bases short and J 4 bases short, with 8 bases between. The CDR3 has 13 amino acids. Germline loops: CDR1 SGHTA, CDR2 FQGTGA. The CDR3 sequence: CASSLWEADTQYF. The CDR3 DNA is TGTGCCAGCAGCTTGTGGGAGGCAGATACGCAGTATTTT.

The chain has TRBV7-9 and TRBJ2-3, with 9 bases matching TRBD2. CDR3 length: 15 residues. The trim removed 0 bases at V and 3 bases at J, leaving 1 base unmatched. Germline V CDR1 and CDR2: SEHNR, FQNEAQ (reference sequence). The CDR3 loop is CASSLASGSTDTQYF. The CDR3 DNA sequence: TGTGCCAGCAGCTTAGCTAGCGGGAGTACAGATACGCAGTATTTT.

This clonotype showed up many times. The V and J genes are TRBV7-2 and TRBJ1-2, with no clear D. The CDR3 is 14 residues long. Trimming stripped 3 bases from V and 6 bases from J, with 14 bases between. CDR1 and CDR2 (germline): SGHTA, FQGNSA. This chain's CDR3 is CASSFRTPRNGYTF. CDR3 bases: TGTGCCAGCAGCTTTAGGACGCCAAGGAATGGCTACACCTTC.

The genes are TRBV6-1 and TRBJ2-2; D might be TRBD2 (6 bases). Per the germline V gene, CDR1 is MNHNS and CDR2 is SASEGT. The CDR3 runs to 14 residues. With 8 bases removed from V and 4 bases from J, the gap between germline ends came to 14 bases. The CDR3: CASGTGRGTGELFF. Here the CDR3 DNA reads TGTGCCAGCGGGACCGGGAGAGGCACCGGGGAGCTGTTTTTT.

This clonotype was seen only a few times. V gene TRBV28 combines with J gene TRBJ2-1, with 8 bases identical to TRBD1. Germline V gene lookup returns CDR1 MDHEN and CDR2 SYDVKM. After removal of 9 bases from V and 16 bases from J, the junction contained 11 bases not matched to a gene. The CDR3 extends over 11 amino acids. Here the CDR3 reads CASSPGQGYFF. The CDR3 coding sequence is TGTGCCAGTAGCCCCGGACAGGGATATTTCTTC.

V usage is TRBV29-1 and J usage is TRBJ2-5; possible D gene TRBD2, 5 bases. The CDR3 length is 12 residues. V was shortened by 7 bases and J by 10 bases, with 19 bases between the two germline ends. In germline, CDR1 is SQVTM, CDR2 ANQGSEA. DNA of the CDR3: TGCAGCGCCCGAGCTAGCCGAGAGGGCCAGTACTTC. This gives the protein CSARASREGQYF.

Ten or more counts support this clonotype. The gene calls are TRBV7-8 and TRBJ1-2; D call uncertain. The CDR3 extends over 13 amino acids. V was pared by 4 bases and J by 4 bases, with 10 bases between. In germline, CDR1 is SGHVS, CDR2 FQNEAQ. DNA of the CDR3: TGTGCCAGCAGCTCCGGACGGGTCTATGGCTACACCTTC. It codes for CASSSGRVYGYTF.

This clonotype was seen repeatedly, ten times or more. V and J are TRBV7-9 and TRBJ1-6, with 9 bases fitting TRBD1. From germline, CDR1 is SEHNR and CDR2 FQNEAQ (reference sequence). This CDR3 has 17 residues. V lost 5 bases to trimming and J lost 0 bases; unmatched junction nucleotides: 5. DNA of the CDR3: TGTGCCAGCAGCAACGGACAGGGGAGCTCCTATAATTCACCCCTCCACTTT. This codes for CASSNGQGSSYNSPLHF.

This clonotype was detected only a few times. The chain uses TRBV24-1 and TRBJ2-1, with 9 nucleotides matching TRBD2. V dropped 7 bases and J dropped 0; count of bases not matched to a gene: 6. CDR3 length equals 16 residues. CDR1 and CDR2 from the germline V gene are KGHDR and SFDVKD. In DNA form, the CDR3 reads TGTGCCACCAGCCCCAGCGGGAGGAGCTCCTACAATGAGCAGTTCTTC. As protein: CATSPSGRSSYNEQFF.

Many counts were recorded for this clonotype. The chain has TRBV20-1 and TRBJ1-2; TRBD1 agrees at 7 bases. Germline CDR1 DFQATT, CDR2 SNEGSKA (reference sequence). J lost 8 bases, V lost 3 bases, and 9 bases had no gene match. This CDR3 has 13 amino acids. DNA for the CDR3: TGCAGTGCTAGGGCAGAGACAGGGTCCGGCTACACCTTC. This codes for CSARAETGSGYTF.

The rearrangement joins TRBV29-1 to TRBJ2-2; D is ambiguous. The CDR3 extends over 14 amino acids. Per the germline V gene, CDR1 is SQVTM and CDR2 is ANQGSEA. Trimming cost V 3 bases and J 4 bases, with 12 bases left between them. CDR3 nucleotide sequence: TGCAGCGTTGAGAGTACCTCCTCCACCGGGGAGCTGTTTTTT. This sequence encodes CSVESTSSTGELFF.

This clonotype was counted ten times or more. The rearrangement uses TRBV15 and TRBJ2-1; TRBD1 agrees at 8 bases. The germline gives CDR1 LNHNV, CDR2 YYDKDF (reference sequence). With 1 base clipped from V and 3 bases from J, the junction kept 5 bases outside the gene matches. The CDR3 length is 16 residues. CDR3 amino acids: CATSRGGDRLYNEQFF. The CDR3 DNA sequence: TGTGCCACCAGCAGAGGAGGGGACAGGCTCTACAATGAGCAGTTCTTC.

Here the CDR3 DNA reads TGTGCCAGCTCACCCTTGCGCGGGAGGAGCTCCTACGAGCAGTACTTC. It encodes CASSPLRGRSSYEQYF. The V gene is TRBV18, the J gene TRBJ2-7; TRBD2 aligns across 8 bases. Looked up from germline, CDR1 is KGHSH and CDR2 is LQKENI. V gave up 3 bases and J gave up 0 bases; unmatched junction bases: 7. CDR3 length: 16 residues.

This clonotype came up a few times. CDR3 sequence: CASSLRGPGPRLHYNEQFF. The DNA of the CDR3 is TGTGCCAGCAGTTTACGGGGTCCGGGCCCGCGACTTCACTACAATGAGCAGTTCTTC. The chain couples TRBV7-9 to TRBJ2-1; tentatively, D is TRBD2 (5 bases). CDR1 and CDR2 from the germline V gene are SEHNR and FQNEAQ (reference sequence). The V and J ends lost 6 bases and 3 bases respectively, with 27 bases between them. This CDR3 is 19 amino acids long.